A single sample gave rise to the 8 T cell receptor delta chains below, sequenced in a study of Vδ1+ human thymocytes. Extracted RNA was reverse transcribed into cDNA. Pooled V-gene forward primers with one constant-region reverse primer generated the CDR3 amplicons by multiplex PCR. TCRdb reprocessed the multiplex PCR reads through CATT. The sample carries fewer than 90,000 delta-chain clones, around 32% recorded once. Study-wide points: Thymic TRG and TRD repertoires appeared highly polyclonal, with Gaussian CDR3 length distributions.

These receptors are not linked to any known antigen. Sequences were obtained from Vdelta1+ gamma-delta thymocytes from the thymus. Subset denoted: FACS-sorted CD3+ TCRalphabeta- TCRVdelta1+ TCRVdelta2- thymocytes. Every receptor here comes from a boy less than two years old who had congenital heart surgery.

The chain carries TRDV1 and TRDJ1, with 9 positions matching TRDD3. V shed 1 base and J 0 bases; nucleotides not matched to a gene: 18. The CDR3 has 21 amino acids. The germline CDR1 and CDR2 sequences are TSWWSYY and QGS. The CDR3, as DNA: TGTGCTCTTGGGGAACGTCTTCCTAACAAACCTGGGGGATCCTACACCGATAAACTCATCTTT. This encodes CALGERLPNKPGGSYTDKLIF.

V gene TRDV1 combines with J gene TRDJ1; D might be TRDD3 (9 bases). Trimming took 2 bases from V and 0 from J, leaving 31 bases between them. The CDR3 is 22 residues long. CDR1 and CDR2 (germline): TSWWSYY, QGS. The CDR3, as DNA: TGTGCTCTTGGGGAAAGCGTCCCTACGTCTTCCTACTGGGGGACACACACCGATAAACTCATCTTT. Protein: CALGESVPTSSYWGTHTDKLIF.

V gene TRDV1 combines with J gene TRDJ1, with 11 bases aligning to TRDD3. The CDR3 loop spans 26 amino acids. The trim removed 5 bases at V and 0 bases at J, leaving 35 bases unmatched. Per the germline V gene, CDR1 is TSWWSYY and CDR2 is QGS. The CDR3 bases are TGTGCTCTTGGGCCCCTTCCCCCTTCCTACGTCGTATTGTACTGGGGGATAGAGGGGTACACCGATAAACTCATCTTT. Protein sequence: CALGPLPPSYVVLYWGIEGYTDKLIF.

The rearrangement joins TRDV1 to TRDJ1; 7 bases fit TRDD3. Trimming took 5 bases from V and 4 from J; bases not matched to a gene: 19. CDR3 length: 18 amino acids. In germline, CDR1 is TSWWSYY, CDR2 QGS. CDR3 sequence (DNA): TGTGCTCTTGGGTGTCCTTTTACTAAAGCTGGGGGTAACGATAAACTCATCTTT. It codes for CALGCPFTKAGGNDKLIF.

This clone was observed a few times. V usage is TRDV1 and J usage is TRDJ1; 9 nucleotides align to TRDD3. This CDR3 is built from 22 residues. Germline lookup yields CDR1 TSWWSYY and CDR2 QGS. Trimming cost V 0 bases and J 0 bases; bases outside gene matches: 20. In DNA form, the CDR3 reads TGTGCTCTTGGGGAACTCGGGGGGATACTTCGAAACGGCGAAGAGGACACCGATAAACTCATCTTT. Protein product: CALGELGGILRNGEEDTDKLIF.

V usage is TRDV1 and J usage is TRDJ1; 10 nucleotides align to TRDD3. The germline CDR1 and CDR2 sequences are TSWWSYY and QGS. This CDR3 has 19 residues. Unmatched junction bases numbered 14, after V lost 0 bases and J lost 4 bases. This CDR3 reads CALGELFVLGDDGGDKLIF. The CDR3 DNA reads TGTGCTCTTGGGGAACTGTTCGTACTGGGGGATGATGGAGGCGATAAACTCATCTTT.

The chain links TRDV1 to TRDJ1; D is perhaps TRDD3 (6 bases). Germline V gene data show CDR1 as TSWWSYY and CDR2 as QGS. The length of the CDR3 is 17 residues. V was pared by 1 base and J by 1 base, with 16 bases between. This CDR3 is CALGERGLRGSTDKLIF. CDR3 nucleotide sequence: TGTGCTCTTGGGGAACGGGGCCTGAGGGGGAGCACCGATAAACTCATCTTT.

The V call is TRDV1, the J call TRDJ1, with 10 bases fitting TRDD3. This CDR3 contains 24 residues. The germline CDR1 and CDR2 sequences are TSWWSYY and QGS. Trimming took 1 base from V and 0 from J; bases not matched to a gene: 26. The CDR3 DNA follows: TGTGCTCTTGGGGAACCATGGCCTTTGCTAACTCTACTGGGGGATCCCCCGAACACCGATAAACTCATCTTT. It codes for CALGEPWPLLTLLGDPPNTDKLIF.